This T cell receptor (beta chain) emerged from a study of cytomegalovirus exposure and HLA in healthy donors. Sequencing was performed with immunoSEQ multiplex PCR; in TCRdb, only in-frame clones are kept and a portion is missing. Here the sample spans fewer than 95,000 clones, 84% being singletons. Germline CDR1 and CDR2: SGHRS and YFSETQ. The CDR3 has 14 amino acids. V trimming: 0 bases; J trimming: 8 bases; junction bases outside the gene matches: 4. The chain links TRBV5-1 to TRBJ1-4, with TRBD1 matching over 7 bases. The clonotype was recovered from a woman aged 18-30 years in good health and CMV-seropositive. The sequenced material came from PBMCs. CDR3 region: CASSLDRGEEKLFF. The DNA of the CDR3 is TGCGCCAGCAGCTTGGACAGGGGAGAGGAAAAACTGTTTTTT.